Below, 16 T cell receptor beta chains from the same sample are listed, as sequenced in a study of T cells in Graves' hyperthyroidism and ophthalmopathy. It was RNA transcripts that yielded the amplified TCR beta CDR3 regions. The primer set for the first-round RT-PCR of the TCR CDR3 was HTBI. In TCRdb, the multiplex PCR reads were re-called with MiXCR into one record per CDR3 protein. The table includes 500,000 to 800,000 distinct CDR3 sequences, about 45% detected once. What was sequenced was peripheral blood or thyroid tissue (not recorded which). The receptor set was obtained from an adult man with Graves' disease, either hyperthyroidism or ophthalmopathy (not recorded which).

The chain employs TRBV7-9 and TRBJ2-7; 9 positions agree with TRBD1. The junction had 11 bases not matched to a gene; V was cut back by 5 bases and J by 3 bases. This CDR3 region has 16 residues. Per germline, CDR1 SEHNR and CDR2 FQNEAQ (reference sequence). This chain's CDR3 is CASSTSRTGELYEQYF. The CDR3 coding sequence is TGTGCCAGCAGCACCTCTCGGACAGGGGAACTCTACGAGCAGTACTTC.

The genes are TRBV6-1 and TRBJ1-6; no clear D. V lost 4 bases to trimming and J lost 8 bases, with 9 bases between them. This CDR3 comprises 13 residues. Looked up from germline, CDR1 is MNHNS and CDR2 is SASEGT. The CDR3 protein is CASSVTYDSPLHF. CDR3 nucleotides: TGTGCCAGCAGTGTCACTTACGATTCACCCCTCCACTTT.

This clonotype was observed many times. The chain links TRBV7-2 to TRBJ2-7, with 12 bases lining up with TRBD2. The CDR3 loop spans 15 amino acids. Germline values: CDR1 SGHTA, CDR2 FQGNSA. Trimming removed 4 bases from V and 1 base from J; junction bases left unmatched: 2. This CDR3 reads CASSSGLAGSYEQYF. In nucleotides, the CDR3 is TGTGCCAGCAGCTCCGGACTAGCGGGGTCCTACGAGCAGTACTTC.

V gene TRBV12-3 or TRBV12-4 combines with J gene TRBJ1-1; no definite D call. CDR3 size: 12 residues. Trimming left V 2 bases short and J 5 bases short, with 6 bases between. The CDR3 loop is CASSLRSTEAFF. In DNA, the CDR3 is TGTGCCAGCAGTTTAAGGAGTACTGAAGCTTTCTTT.

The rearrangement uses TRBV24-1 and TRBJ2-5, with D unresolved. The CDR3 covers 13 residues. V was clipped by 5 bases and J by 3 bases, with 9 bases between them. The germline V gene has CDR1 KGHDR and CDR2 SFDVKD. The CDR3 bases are TGTGCCACCAGTGTTTCTGGGGAAGAGACCCAGTACTTC. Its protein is CATSVSGEETQYF.

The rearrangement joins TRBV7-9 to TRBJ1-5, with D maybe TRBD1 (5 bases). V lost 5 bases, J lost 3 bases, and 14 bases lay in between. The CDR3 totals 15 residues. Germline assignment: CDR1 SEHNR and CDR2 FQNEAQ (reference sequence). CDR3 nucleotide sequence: TGTGCCAGCAGCCGTACCGGGGGTCTCAATCAGCCCCAGCATTTT. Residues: CASSRTGGLNQPQHF.

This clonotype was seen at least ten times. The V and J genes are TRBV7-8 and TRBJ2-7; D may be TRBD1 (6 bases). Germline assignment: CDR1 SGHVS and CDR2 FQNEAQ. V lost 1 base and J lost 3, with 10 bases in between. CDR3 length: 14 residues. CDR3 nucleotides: TGTGCCAGCAGCTTAGGACAGGCACTCTACGAGCAGTACTTC. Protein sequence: CASSLGQALYEQYF.

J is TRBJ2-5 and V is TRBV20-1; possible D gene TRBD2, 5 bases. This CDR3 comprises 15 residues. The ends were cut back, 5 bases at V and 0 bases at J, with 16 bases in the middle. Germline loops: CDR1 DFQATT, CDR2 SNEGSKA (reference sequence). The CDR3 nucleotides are TGCAGTGCTGGCGTGAGCGGCAGCAACCAAGAGACCCAGTACTTC. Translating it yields CSAGVSGSNQETQYF.

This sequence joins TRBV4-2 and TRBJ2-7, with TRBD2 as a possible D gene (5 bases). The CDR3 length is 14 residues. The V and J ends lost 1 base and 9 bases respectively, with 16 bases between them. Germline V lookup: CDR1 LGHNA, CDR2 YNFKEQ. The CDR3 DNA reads TGTGCCAGCAGCCAAGCAAACGGGGTTCCGGGGCAGTACTTC. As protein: CASSQANGVPGQYF.

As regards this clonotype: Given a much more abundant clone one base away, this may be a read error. The CDR3 region is CAISADRQETQYF. The CDR3 DNA reads as TGTGCCATCAGTGCGGACAGGCAAGAGACCCAGTACTTC. V and J are TRBV10-3 and TRBJ2-5; 7 positions match TRBD1. The V gene's germline CDR1 is ENHRY and CDR2 SYGVKD. The CDR3 loop spans 13 amino acids. V gave up 4 bases and J gave up 2 bases; unmatched junction bases: 1.

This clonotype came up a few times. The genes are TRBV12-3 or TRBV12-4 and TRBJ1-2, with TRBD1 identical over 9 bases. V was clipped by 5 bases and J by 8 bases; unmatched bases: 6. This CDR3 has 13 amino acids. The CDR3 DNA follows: TGTGCCAGCAGTAACGGACAGGGGCCCGGCTACACCTTC. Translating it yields CASSNGQGPGYTF.

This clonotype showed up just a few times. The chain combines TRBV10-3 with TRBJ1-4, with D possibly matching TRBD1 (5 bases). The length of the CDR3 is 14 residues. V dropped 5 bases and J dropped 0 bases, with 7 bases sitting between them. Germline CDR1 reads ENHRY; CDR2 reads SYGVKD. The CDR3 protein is CAISSGPTNEKLFF. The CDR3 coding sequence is TGTGCCATCAGTTCAGGGCCAACTAATGAAAAACTGTTTTTT.

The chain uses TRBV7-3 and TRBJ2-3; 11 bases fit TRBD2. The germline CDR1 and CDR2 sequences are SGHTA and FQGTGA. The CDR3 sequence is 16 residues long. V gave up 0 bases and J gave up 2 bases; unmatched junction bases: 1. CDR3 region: CASSLTSGRATDTQYF. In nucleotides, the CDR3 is TGTGCCAGCAGCTTAACTAGCGGGAGGGCCACAGATACGCAGTATTTT. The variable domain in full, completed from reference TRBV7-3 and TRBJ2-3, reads GAGVSQTPSNKVTEKGKYVELRCDPISGHTALYWYRQSLGQGPEFLIYFQGTGAADDSGLPNDRFFAVRPEGSVSTLKIQRTERGDSAVYLCASSLTSGRATDTQYFGPGTRLTVL.

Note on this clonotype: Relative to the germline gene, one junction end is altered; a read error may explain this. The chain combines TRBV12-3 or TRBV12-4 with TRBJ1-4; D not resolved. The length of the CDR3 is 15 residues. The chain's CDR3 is CASTENTATNEELFF. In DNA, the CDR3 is TGTGCCAGCACCGAAAACACCGCAACTAATGAAGAACTGTTTTTT.

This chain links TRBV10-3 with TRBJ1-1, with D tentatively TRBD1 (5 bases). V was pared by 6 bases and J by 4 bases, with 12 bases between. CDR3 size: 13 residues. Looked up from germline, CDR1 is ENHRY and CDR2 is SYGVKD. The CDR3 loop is CAIRAGGGTEAFF. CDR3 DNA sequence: TGTGCCATCAGGGCCGGGGGTGGCACTGAAGCTTTCTTT.

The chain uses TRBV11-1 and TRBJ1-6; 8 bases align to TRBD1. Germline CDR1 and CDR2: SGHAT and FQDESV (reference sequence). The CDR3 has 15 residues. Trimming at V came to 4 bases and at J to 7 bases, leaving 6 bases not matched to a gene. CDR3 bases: TGTGCCAGCAGCTCAGAGACAGGGGCAAATTCACCCCTCCACTTT. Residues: CASSSETGANSPLHF.